The TCR beta chain under discussion was sequenced for a study of shared clonotypes between healthy human individuals. Clones were sequenced by immunoSEQ multiplex PCR, and TCRdb holds only the in-frame ones, with some missing. In the table there are approximately 2,000,000 clones, over 85% of which are singletons. This clone was counted a single time. Per the germline V gene, CDR1 is MNHNS and CDR2 is SASEGT. After removal of 2 bases from V and 0 bases from J, the junction contained 16 bases not matched to a gene. The CDR3 loop spans 20 amino acids. CD45RO negativity and positive selection for CCR7 defined naive CD8 cells, a population that excluded terminally differentiated effector memory CD45RA+ cells.

Sequencing was performed on naive CD8+ T cells from PBMCs. The clonotype comes from a man aged 18 to 30 in good health. Some clones in this sample may be carry-over from other donors' samples. The V and J genes are TRBV6-1 and TRBJ2-7; TRBD1 aligns across 10 bases. The chain's CDR3 is CASSERRGQGYPSSSYEQYF. The CDR3 DNA is TGTGCCAGCAGTGAACGTCGGGGACAGGGGTACCCCTCGAGCTCCTACGAGCAGTACTTC.